This record concerns one TCR beta chain sequence. Germline-derived CDR1 and CDR2 are MNHEY and SMNVEV (reference sequence). The V and J ends lost 6 bases and 0 bases respectively, with 14 bases between them. This CDR3 spans 15 amino acids. This was the immunoSEQ v3 assay. Libraries were sequenced to approximately 2 million read pairs (survey) or 5-6 million (deep). Clones were read by immunoSEQ multiplex PCR, and TCRdb kept only the in-frame ones, dropping some. This table holds approximately 20,000 clones, about 75% found once. The sample's time point: pre-treatment sample, taken before nivolumab and TIL therapy. Enrollment ran from 2017 to early 2020. This record belongs to a study of TIL therapy for anti-PD-1-resistant metastatic lung cancer. Across the whole study: Progressing patients received lymphodepletion, expanded TIL infusion and IL-2. Median tumor PD-L1 proportion score was approximately 6.3%.

The V gene is TRBV27, the J gene TRBJ1-2, with TRBD1 as a possible D gene (5 bases). Specimen: blood, collected at baseline. This clonotype originated in a person aged 25 to 79 with non-small cell lung cancer. The CDR3 reads CASRLTAGSNYGYTF. CDR3 nucleotides: TGTGCCAGCAGACTGACCGCAGGGTCTAACTATGGCTACACCTTC.